This T cell receptor beta chain comes out of a study of shared clonotypes between healthy human individuals. Study information: Plates per donor: three CD4 naive, three CD4 memory, two CD8 naive, one CD8 memory. Study observations and caveats: Limitation of the genetic and exposure-history diversity represented came from the few donors.

Regarding this clone: Its antigen is not identified.

Germline-derived CDR1 and CDR2 are SGHRS and YFSETQ. V gave up 2 bases and J gave up 8 bases; unmatched junction bases: 10. CDR3 size: 15 residues. It was across several immunoSEQ plates that each subset's genomic DNA was evenly split. Measured with immunoSEQ multiplex PCR; TCRdb has only the in-frame clones, and not every one. The table shows roughly 1.5 million clones, with 95% to 99% occurring only once. The donors were all Caucasian adults (living in Nashville, Tennessee). The V and J genes are TRBV5-1 and TRBJ2-1, with 7 bases lining up with TRBD2. Source material: naive CD4+ T cells sorted from blood. The subset denotes: CD45RA+ positively selected. This TCR came from a young man in good health. CDR3 in amino acids: CASSFRTRGADEQFF. CDR3 DNA: TGCGCCAGCAGCTTCAGGACTAGAGGAGCCGATGAGCAGTTCTTC.